This T cell receptor beta chain emerged from a study of blood T cell repertoires in COVID-19. CDR3 size: 15 residues. Germline CDR1 is SGHRS and CDR2 is YFSETQ. V was clipped by 0 bases and J by 4 bases; unmatched bases: 6. Produced via immunoSEQ multiplex PCR; TCRdb's table is partial and in-frame only. The table records approximately 6,000 clones, 86% of them present only once. The chain recombines TRBV5-1 with TRBJ2-7; 8 nucleotides line up with TRBD1. This TCR was recovered from a human donor in a cohort sampled during active COVID-19. Sequenced sample: peripheral blood. In DNA form, the CDR3 reads TGCGCCAGCAGCTTGGAAGACAGGGGCGTGTACGAGCAGTACTTC. The encoded protein is CASSLEDRGVYEQYF.